These T cell receptor beta chains were read from a single sample in a study of blood T cell repertoires in COVID-19. Clones were sequenced by immunoSEQ multiplex PCR, and TCRdb holds only the in-frame ones, with some missing. The table lists about 72,000 clones, about four fifths of them singletons, with 18% in the top ten. The sequencing sample was made of peripheral blood. The receptors shown here come from a human donor in a cohort sampled during active COVID-19. Both conserved end residues are part of each CDR3. Fields, in order: D gene, V gene, J gene, clone size, CDR3 DNA, CDR3 protein. A D gene is named only where the DNA matches it firmly. Not every row has a clone size; where given, it reads once, few, many or a size class.

D gene: .
V gene: TRBV11-3
J gene: TRBJ1-2
clone size: once
CDR3 DNA: TGTGCCAGCAGCTTAGATCTGGGGCAAACTAACTATGGCTACACCTTC
CDR3 protein: CASSLDLGQTNYGYTF

D gene: TRBD2
V gene: TRBV2
J gene: TRBJ2-7
clone size: few
CDR3 DNA: TGTGCCAGCACCGGACTAGCGGGGCAAACCTACGAGCAGTACTTC
CDR3 protein: CASTGLAGQTYEQYF

D gene: .
V gene: TRBV7-2
J gene: TRBJ2-5
clone size: .
CDR3 DNA: TGTGCCAGCAGTCTGGCGCGGCTCCAAGAGACCCAGTACTTC
CDR3 protein: CASSLARLQETQYF

D gene: .
V gene: TRBV11-2
J gene: TRBJ1-4
clone size: .
CDR3 DNA: TGTGCCAGCAGCTTAGGGGGGGGGCAGGCTGCTGAAAAACTGTTTTTT
CDR3 protein: CASSLGGGQAAEKLFF

D gene: TRBD1
V gene: TRBV7-2
J gene: TRBJ2-7
clone size: .
CDR3 DNA: TGTGCCACCAGAGCCGGGACAGGACCTTACGAGCAGTACTTC
CDR3 protein: CATRAGTGPYEQYF

D gene: TRBD1
V gene: TRBV5-5
J gene: TRBJ1-2
clone size: once
CDR3 DNA: TGTGCCAGCAGCCGGGACAGGGGAGAGGATGGCTACACCTTC
CDR3 protein: CASSRDRGEDGYTF

D gene: .
V gene: TRBV4-3
J gene: TRBJ2-3
clone size: .
CDR3 DNA: TGCGCCAGCAGCCAAGATCTCGCGGGGGCGCTCACAGATACGCAGTATTTT
CDR3 protein: CASSQDLAGALTDTQYF

D gene: TRBD1
V gene: TRBV6-1
J gene: TRBJ1-4
clone size: few
CDR3 DNA: TGTGCCAGCAGTGGCCACAGGGGGCCCCCCAATAATGAAAAACTGTTTTTT
CDR3 protein: CASSGHRGPPNNEKLFF

D gene: TRBD1
V gene: TRBV4-2
J gene: TRBJ1-5
clone size: once
CDR3 DNA: TGTGCCAGCAGCCAATCTGGGACAGCATCCCAGCCCCAGCATTTT
CDR3 protein: CASSQSGTASQPQHF

D gene: .
V gene: TRBV3-1/TRBV3-2
J gene: TRBJ1-4
clone size: .
CDR3 DNA: TGTGCCAGCAGCCTCGGACTCAATAATGAAAAACTGTTTTTT
CDR3 protein: CASSLGLNNEKLFF

D gene: .
V gene: TRBV4-1
J gene: TRBJ1-1
clone size: .
CDR3 DNA: TGCGCCAGCAGCCAAGAGGTAGTTTTGGTGACTGAAGCTTTCTTT
CDR3 protein: CASSQEVVLVTEAFF

D gene: TRBD1
V gene: TRBV6-1
J gene: TRBJ1-3
clone size: many
CDR3 DNA: TGTGCCAGCAGTGAAGGGACAGGGGGTGGAAACACCATATATTTT
CDR3 protein: CASSEGTGGGNTIYF

D gene: TRBD1
V gene: TRBV11-2
J gene: TRBJ2-7
clone size: .
CDR3 DNA: TGTGCCAGCAGCTTAAGGCGGGACAGGGGTTATCACGAGCAGTACTTC
CDR3 protein: CASSLRRDRGYHEQYF

D gene: .
V gene: TRBV30
J gene: TRBJ1-1
clone size: .
CDR3 DNA: TGTGCCTGGAGTGAGGGCCAAAGGGGCACTGAAGCTTTCTTT
CDR3 protein: CAWSEGQRGTEAFF

D gene: .
V gene: TRBV29-1
J gene: TRBJ1-1
clone size: once
CDR3 DNA: TGCAGCGTTGAAGATCCCCGGGGGTTCGTGAACACTGAAGCTTTCTTT
CDR3 protein: CSVEDPRGFVNTEAFF

D gene: TRBD2
V gene: TRBV10-3
J gene: TRBJ2-7
clone size: .
CDR3 DNA: TGTGCCATCAGTGACACTAGCGGGGGGGCCCACGAGCAGTACTTC
CDR3 protein: CAISDTSGGAHEQYF

D gene: .
V gene: TRBV6-5
J gene: TRBJ1-2
clone size: .
CDR3 DNA: TGTGCCAGCACAAAAGGGGGTGACTATGGCTACACCTTC
CDR3 protein: CASTKGGDYGYTF